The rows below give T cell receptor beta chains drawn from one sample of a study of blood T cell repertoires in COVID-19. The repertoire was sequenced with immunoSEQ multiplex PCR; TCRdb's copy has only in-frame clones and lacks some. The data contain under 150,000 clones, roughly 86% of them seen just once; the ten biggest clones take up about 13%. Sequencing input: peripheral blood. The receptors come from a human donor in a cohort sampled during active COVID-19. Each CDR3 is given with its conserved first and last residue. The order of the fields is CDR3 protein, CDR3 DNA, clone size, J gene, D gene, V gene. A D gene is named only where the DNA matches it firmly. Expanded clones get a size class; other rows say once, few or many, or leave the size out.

CASNTRDRDRVNEQFF | TGTGCCAGCAACACCCGGGACAGGGACAGAGTGAATGAGCAGTTCTTC | few | TRBJ2-1 | TRBD1 | TRBV3-1/TRBV3-2
CASSKGGQGSYEQYF | TGTGCCAGCAGCAAGGGGGGACAGGGATCCTACGAGCAGTACTTC | - | TRBJ2-7 | TRBD1 | TRBV3-1/TRBV3-2
CASSEARGDTQYF | TGTGCCAGCAGTGAAGCTCGAGGGGATACGCAGTATTTT | - | TRBJ2-3 | - | TRBV6-1
CAGRTGYEQYF | TGCGCCGGAAGGACAGGGTACGAGCAGTACTTC | - | TRBJ2-7 | TRBD1 | TRBV23-1
CASSIGGGNGYTGELFF | TGTGCCAGTAGTATCGGGGGGGGTAATGGTTACACCGGGGAGCTGTTTTTT | - | TRBJ2-2 | TRBD2 | TRBV19
CAWSVGLAGRNEQYF | TGTGCCTGGAGTGTAGGTCTAGCGGGGCGAAACGAGCAGTACTTC | - | TRBJ2-7 | TRBD2 | TRBV30
CASSAGTGVGSYNSPLHF | TGTGCCAGCAGCGCCGGGACAGGTGTTGGCTCCTATAATTCACCCCTCCACTTT | few | TRBJ1-6 | TRBD1 | TRBV9
CASSSDRGNGYTF | TGTGCCAGCAGCTCGGACAGGGGAAATGGCTACACCTTC | - | TRBJ1-2 | TRBD1 | TRBV9
CATSELRGPQTYEQYF | TGTGCCACCAGTGAACTCAGGGGGCCCCAGACCTACGAGCAGTACTTC | few | TRBJ2-7 | TRBD1 | TRBV24-1
CASSRTGYEQYF | TGTGCCAGCAGTCGAACAGGGTACGAGCAGTACTTC | - | TRBJ2-7 | - | TRBV7-9
CASSYVGRTTTNEKLFF | TGTGCCAGCAGTTATGTGGGGAGGACGACAACTAATGAAAAACTGTTTTTT | once | TRBJ1-4 | - | TRBV6-9
CASSPGTGRDQPQHF | TGTGCCAGCTCACCCGGGACAGGGCGTGATCAGCCCCAGCATTTT | few | TRBJ1-5 | TRBD1 | TRBV18
CAWTSRDRMDEKLFF | TGTGCCTGGACCTCCCGGGACAGGATGGATGAAAAACTGTTTTTT | - | TRBJ1-4 | TRBD1 | TRBV30
CASSSTGGQETQYF | TGCGCCAGCAGCTCGACAGGGGGCCAAGAGACCCAGTACTTC | - | TRBJ2-5 | TRBD1 | TRBV5-1
CASAQDRVDQPQHF | TGTGCCAGCGCCCAAGACAGGGTCGATCAGCCCCAGCATTTT | - | TRBJ1-5 | TRBD1 | TRBV2
CASRGQEVTGANVLTF | TGTGCCAGCCGGGGACAGGAAGTTACTGGGGCCAACGTCCTGACTTTC | few | TRBJ2-6 | TRBD1 | TRBV19
CASSLTSGGRDTQYF | TGTGCCAGCAGCTTGACTAGCGGGGGGCGAGATACGCAGTATTTT | - | TRBJ2-3 | TRBD2 | TRBV5-5
CASSINRVTDTEAFF | TGTGCCAGTAGTATCAACAGGGTTACGGACACTGAAGCTTTCTTT | - | TRBJ1-1 | - | TRBV19
CASSGPAPGTEAFF | TGTGCCAGCAGCGGCCCGGCCCCGGGCACTGAAGCTTTCTTT | - | TRBJ1-1 | - | TRBV9
CASTLRGRNTIYF | TGTGCCAGCACCTTAAGGGGAAGAAACACCATATATTTT | - | TRBJ1-3 | - | TRBV12-3/TRBV12-4
CASFSGAGRYEQYF | TGTGCCAGCTTCAGCGGGGCAGGTCGCTACGAGCAGTACTTC | - | TRBJ2-7 | TRBD2 | TRBV18
CATSDATSITQYF | TGTGCCACCAGTGATGCGACTAGCATCACGCAGTATTTT | - | TRBJ2-3 | TRBD2 | TRBV24-1
CASRGDGGRVFWDRKTEAFF | TGCGCCAGCAGAGGAGACGGGGGGCGGGTGTTTTGGGATCGGAAAACTGAAGCTTTCTTT | - | TRBJ1-1 | - | TRBV5-1
CAWTSGGGEQFF | TGTGCCTGGACCTCAGGGGGCGGTGAGCAGTTCTTC | - | TRBJ2-1 | TRBD1 | TRBV30
CASSLAGGPYNEQFF | TGTGCCAGCAGTCTAGCGGGGGGGCCCTACAATGAGCAGTTCTTC | - | TRBJ2-1 | TRBD2 | TRBV6-5
CASSFGSNQPQHF | TGTGCCAGTAGTTTCGGTAGCAATCAGCCCCAGCATTTT | - | TRBJ1-5 | - | TRBV19
CAWSAVKSPLHF | TGTGCCTGGAGTGCGGTGAAATCACCCCTCCACTTT | - | TRBJ1-6 | - | TRBV30
CASSPDRAYEQYF | TGTGCCAGCTCACCGGACAGAGCTTACGAGCAGTACTTC | - | TRBJ2-7 | - | TRBV18
CASSQRQNSPLHF | TGTGCCAGCAGCCAGAGACAGAATTCACCCCTCCACTTT | - | TRBJ1-6 | - | TRBV12-3/TRBV12-4
CASSLRRLERGANYEQYF | TGCGCCAGCAGCTTGCGGCGTCTAGAGCGGGGGGCCAATTACGAGCAGTACTTC | - | TRBJ2-7 | TRBD2 | TRBV5-1
CATSDLYSQQFF | TGTGCCACCAGTGATTTGTACTCTCAGCAGTTCTTC | - | TRBJ2-1 | - | TRBV24-1
CASSSKTTGANVLTF | TGTGCCAGCAGCTCGAAGACAACTGGGGCCAACGTCCTGACTTTC | - | TRBJ2-6 | - | TRBV13
CASSENRGSEQYF | TGTGCCAGCAGCGAAAACAGGGGGAGCGAGCAGTACTTC | - | TRBJ2-7 | TRBD1 | TRBV3-1/TRBV3-2
CASAPTVATEAFF | TGCGCCAGCGCCCCGACTGTTGCCACTGAAGCTTTCTTT | few | TRBJ1-1 | - | TRBV5-1
CASSENRRETQYF | TGTGCCAGCAGTGAAAACCGCCGGGAGACCCAGTACTTC | - | TRBJ2-5 | - | TRBV6-1
CASSLEFGNQPQHF | TGTGCCAGCAGCCTGGAGTTCGGCAATCAGCCCCAGCATTTT | - | TRBJ1-5 | - | TRBV7-8
CASSLRRTGGTETQYF | TGCGCCAGCAGCTTGAGGAGGACAGGTGGGACAGAGACCCAGTACTTC | - | TRBJ2-5 | TRBD1 | TRBV5-1
CAWSMGGPYEQYF | TGTGCCTGGAGTATGGGGGGTCCTTACGAGCAGTACTTC | - | TRBJ2-7 | - | TRBV30
CASSLAGGVYNEQFF | TGTGCCAGCAGCTTGGCGGGGGGCGTTTACAATGAGCAGTTCTTC | - | TRBJ2-1 | - | TRBV5-6
CAWSVSGGNQPQHF | TGTGCCTGGAGTGTTTCCGGGGGCAATCAGCCCCAGCATTTT | - | TRBJ1-5 | - | TRBV30
CASSSPGRGGELFF | TGTGCCAGCAGCTCCCCGGGGAGAGGCGGGGAGCTGTTTTTT | - | TRBJ2-2 | - | TRBV7-3
CASSRGGGTVRAEAFF | TGTGCCAGCAGCCGCGGAGGGGGCACAGTTCGGGCTGAAGCTTTCTTT | - | TRBJ1-1 | TRBD1 | TRBV3-1/TRBV3-2
CATQPETYGYTF | TGTGCCACACAACCCGAAACCTATGGCTACACCTTC | - | TRBJ1-2 | - | TRBV10-3
CASSQDIGLGQEKLFF | TGCGCCAGCAGCCAAGATATCGGTTTGGGGCAAGAAAAACTGTTTTTT | - | TRBJ1-4 | - | TRBV4-1
CASSHPLAGQNNEQFF | TGCGCCAGCAGCCACCCGCTAGCGGGGCAAAACAATGAGCAGTTCTTC | once | TRBJ2-1 | TRBD2 | TRBV4-1
CAISLAQGSTYEQYF | TGTGCCATCAGCCTGGCGCAGGGGTCCACCTACGAGCAGTACTTC | - | TRBJ2-7 | - | TRBV10-3
CASSQGTDNTIYF | TGTGCCAGCAGCCAAGGGACAGACAACACCATATATTTT | - | TRBJ1-3 | TRBD1 | TRBV7-7
CASSQIAGAPLSSYNEQFF | TGTGCCAGCAGCCAGATAGCGGGGGCCCCATTGAGCTCCTACAATGAGCAGTTCTTC | - | TRBJ2-1 | TRBD2 | TRBV14
CASSVGEDDTQYF | TGTGCCAGCAGCGTAGGGGAGGATGATACGCAGTATTTT | - | TRBJ2-3 | - | TRBV9
CASSEIGQGIHEQYF | TGTGCCAGCAGTGAAATAGGACAGGGGATCCACGAGCAGTACTTC | - | TRBJ2-7 | TRBD1 | TRBV2
CASSYSTGTTNEQFF | TGTGCCAGCAGTTACTCGACTGGGACAACCAATGAGCAGTTCTTC | - | TRBJ2-1 | - | TRBV6-5
CASGGTSGDEQYF | TGTGCCTCCGGGGGGACTAGCGGGGACGAGCAGTACTTC | - | TRBJ2-7 | TRBD2 | TRBV10-3
CASSQARGRMVFGYTF | TGTGCCAGCAGCCAAGCTAGGGGAAGGATGGTGTTTGGCTACACCTTC | - | TRBJ1-2 | - | TRBV3-1/TRBV3-2
CASTGPTGTYEQYF | TGTGCCAGCACCGGCCCCACAGGGACCTACGAGCAGTACTTC | - | TRBJ2-7 | - | TRBV6-5
CASSHPGLDADTQYF | TGTGCCAGCAGCCATCCGGGACTAGACGCAGATACGCAGTATTTT | once | TRBJ2-3 | TRBD2 | TRBV4-2
CAWSVNRLYEQYF | TGTGCCTGGAGTGTAAACAGGCTCTACGAGCAGTACTTC | - | TRBJ2-7 | - | TRBV30
CAWSARGNEQFF | TGTGCCTGGAGTGCTAGAGGGAATGAGCAGTTCTTC | - | TRBJ2-1 | - | TRBV30
CASSAPIGMELFF | TGTGCCAGCAGTGCCCCCATCGGGATGGAACTGTTTTTT | few | TRBJ1-4 | - | TRBV2
CASSQGTSGGETQYF | TGTGCCAGCAGCCAAGGGACTAGCGGGGGAGAGACCCAGTACTTC | - | TRBJ2-5 | TRBD2 | TRBV3-1/TRBV3-2
CASSQGQGGVYGYTF | TGTGCCAGCAGCCAGGGACAGGGTGGGGTCTATGGCTACACCTTC | - | TRBJ1-2 | TRBD1 | TRBV7-2